Only one count was recorded for the clone carrying this T cell receptor beta chain. Its specificity is unknown. Other nucleotide sequences from this sample produce the same CDR3. These data are taken from a study of shared clonotypes between healthy human individuals. Samples underwent the assay at deep level. Roughly 200 ng DNA, 30,000 or so T cell genomes, went into each sorted-subset replicate PCR. This table comes from immunoSEQ multiplex PCR, and its TCRdb copy is limited to in-frame clones, with some not included. Of 850,000 to 1,200,000 clones listed, around 76% were seen once; the top ten hold approximately 1.5%. Healthy HIV-negative adults without recent acute infections or vaccinations served as donors. Study observations and caveats: As a rule, naive subsets had a larger estimated richness than memory subsets.

CDR3 size: 15 residues. CDR1 is SEHNR, CDR2 FQNEAQ, per germline (reference sequence). Trimming pared 1 base from V and 3 bases from J, leaving 13 bases between. The sequenced sample was memory CD4+ T cells sorted from blood. The subset here: CD45RA-negative fraction. The genes are TRBV7-9 and TRBJ2-7; possible D gene TRBD2, 6 bases. The receptor comes from a man aged 18 to 29 in good health. Here the CDR3 reads CASSLGGLGGYEQYF. In DNA, the CDR3 is TGTGCCAGCAGCTTAGGGGGTCTGGGAGGCTACGAGCAGTACTTC.